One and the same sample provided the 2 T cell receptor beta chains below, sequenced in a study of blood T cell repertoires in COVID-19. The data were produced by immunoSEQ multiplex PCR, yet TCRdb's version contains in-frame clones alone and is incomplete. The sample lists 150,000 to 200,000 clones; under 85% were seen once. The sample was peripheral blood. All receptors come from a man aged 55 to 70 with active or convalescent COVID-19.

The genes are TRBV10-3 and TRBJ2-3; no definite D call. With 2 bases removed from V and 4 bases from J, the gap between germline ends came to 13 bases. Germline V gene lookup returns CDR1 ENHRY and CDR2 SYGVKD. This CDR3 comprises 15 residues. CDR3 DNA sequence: TGTGCCATCAGTGAGGCCCTGGCACAATCAGATACGCAGTATTTT. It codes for CAISEALAQSDTQYF.

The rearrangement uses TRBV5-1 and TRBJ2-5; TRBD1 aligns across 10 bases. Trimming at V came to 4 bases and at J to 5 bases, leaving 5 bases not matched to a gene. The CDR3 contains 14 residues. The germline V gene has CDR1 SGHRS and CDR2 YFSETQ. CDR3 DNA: TGCGCCAGCAGCCCCGGGACAGGGGTCGAGACCCAGTACTTC. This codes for CASSPGTGVETQYF.